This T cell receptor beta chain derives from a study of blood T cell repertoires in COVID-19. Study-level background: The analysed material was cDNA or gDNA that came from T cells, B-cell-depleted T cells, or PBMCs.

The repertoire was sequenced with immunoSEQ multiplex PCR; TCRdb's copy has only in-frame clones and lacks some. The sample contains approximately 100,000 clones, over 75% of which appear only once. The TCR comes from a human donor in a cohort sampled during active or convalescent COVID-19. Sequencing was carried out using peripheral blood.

Here the CDR3 DNA reads TGTGCCAGCAGCGTTCTCGGCGGGGGGGCCCGGGGGACCGGGGAGCTGTTTTTT. Translation: CASSVLGGGARGTGELFF. The chain carries TRBV7-6 and TRBJ2-2; 9 positions agree with TRBD2. The CDR3 consists of 18 residues. Germline trimming cut 5 bases from V and 5 bases from J; bases unmatched to any gene: 15. Germline V CDR1 and CDR2: SGHVS, FNYEAQ.